Listed below are T cell receptor beta chains from one sample, sequenced in a study of blood T cells in healthy people across ages. One entry per CDR3 protein results from TCRdb running MiXCR on the 5' RACE reads. The table shows about 670,000 distinct CDR3 sequences, with roughly 41% occurring only once. The sequenced sample consisted of blood. The receptors come from a man at least 80 years old in good health. CDR3s include the opening cysteine and the closing phenylalanine or tryptophan. Fields, in order: clone size, J gene, V gene, D gene, CDR3 length, CDR3 DNA, CDR3 protein. A D gene is named only where the DNA matches it firmly. Part of the rows lack a size; the others show once, few, many or a class for expanded clones.

NA,TRBJ1-3,TRBV5-1,TRBD1,16,TGCGCCAGCAGCTTGCAGCCGGGACAGCGAGGAAACATCATATATTTT,CASSLQPGQRGNIIYF
NA,TRBJ1-2,TRBV5-6,TRBD1,17,TGTGCCAGCAGCTTGAGGGACAGGACCGTCTTTGGCTATGGCTACACCTTC,CASSLRDRTVFGYGYTF
NA,TRBJ2-6,TRBV20-1,NA,15,TGCAGTGCTAGGGACCTAAGCTCTGGGGCCAACGTCCTGACTTTC,CSARDLSSGANVLTF
many,TRBJ1-6,TRBV2,NA,16,TGTGCCAGCAGTAGGAGGGTTAGCTCCTATAATTCACCCCTCCACTTT,CASSRRVSSYNSPLHF
few,TRBJ2-5,TRBV7-2,TRBD2,15,TGTGCCAGCAGCTTTGGTAGCGGGGCACAAGAGACCCAGTACTTC,CASSFGSGAQETQYF
few,TRBJ2-7,TRBV12-3/TRBV12-4,NA,12,TGTGCCAGCACCGTTGACGGCTACGAGCAGTACTTC,CASTVDGYEQYF
NA,TRBJ2-5,TRBV11-2,NA,15,TGTGCCAGCAGCTTAATACCAGGGGTAACGGAGACCCAGTACTTC,CASSLIPGVTETQYF
NA,TRBJ2-7,TRBV6-2/TRBV6-3,NA,15,TGTGCCAGCAGTTACGGCCTGCTCCCTTCCTACGAGCAGTACTTC,CASSYGLLPSYEQYF
NA,TRBJ2-7,TRBV9,TRBD1,14,TGTGCCAGCAGCGTCGGGACAGGGGGCGGTGAGCAGTACTTC,CASSVGTGGGEQYF
once,TRBJ2-7,TRBV6-1,TRBD2,17,TGTGCCAGCAGAGGACAGGCGCTAGCGGGAGGAGGAGTCGAGCAGTACTTC,CASRGQALAGGGVEQYF
NA,TRBJ2-1,TRBV7-3,TRBD2,20,TGTGCCAGCAGCTCCCCGCGGACTAGCGGGAGGGGATTATCTTACAATGAGCAGTTCTTC,CASSSPRTSGRGLSYNEQFF
once,TRBJ2-1,TRBV2,TRBD2,15,TGTGCCAGCAGTGATTGGTCTAGCGGAAACAATGAGCAGTTCTTC,CASSDWSSGNNEQFF